This TCR beta chain was sequenced during a study of cytomegalovirus exposure and HLA in healthy donors. The trim removed 3 bases at V and 0 bases at J, leaving 4 bases unmatched. There are 16 residues in the CDR3. Germline assignment: CDR1 MGHRA and CDR2 YSYEKL. Use of 60 Vbeta and 13 Jbeta primers characterized the PCR. Repertoires were generated with immunoSEQ multiplex PCR, while TCRdb's copy carries only in-frame clones and drops some. The sample comprises some 100,000 clones, approximately 80% of which are singletons, and roughly 9.8% rests with the top ten. In nominal health when sampled, donors likely had unrecorded immune exposures nonetheless. Overall study findings and caveats: Many donors shared some public TCRs, even though most TCR sequences were rare.

Notes on this clone: Its antigen is not known.

The TCR sequence derives from a man between 35 and 55 years old in good health and CMV-seropositive. The V gene is TRBV4-1, the J gene TRBJ2-1, with 8 bases fitting TRBD2. The specimen was PBMCs. This CDR3 reads CASSQPGTSSYNEQFF. Here the CDR3 DNA reads TGCGCCAGCAGCCAGCCCGGGACTAGCTCCTACAATGAGCAGTTCTTC.